The text below deals with one T cell receptor (beta chain). Its antigen is currently unknown. Looked up from germline, CDR1 is WSHSY and CDR2 is SAAADI. The CDR3 totals 16 residues. V shed 7 bases and J shed 0 bases, with 13 bases lying between them. Profiled with immunoSEQ multiplex PCR; TCRdb holds only in-frame clones, not every one. The sample yields about 24,000 clones, approximately 80% seen once. The data belong to a study of vaccination effects on CD4 cells after COVID-19. Antigen-specific CD4+ T cells were expanded (with viral peptide pools) by the ViraFEST assay ahead of sequencing. At the end of roughly 9 days of culture, CD4+ T cells were isolated. Every participant took two doses of the BNT162b2 or mRNA-1273 vaccine.

The input for sequencing was CD4+ T cells from PBMCs cultured with SARS-CoV-2 spike peptides, taken after COVID-19 vaccination. The TCR was taken from a human donor who received a COVID-19 vaccine. Some clones in this sample may be carry-over from other donors' samples. The J gene is TRBJ2-6, the V gene TRBV10-2, with D possibly called TRBD1 or TRBD2 (7 bases each). DNA of the CDR3: TGCGCCAGCACCCAGGGGGGGCGCTCTGGGGCCAACGTCCTGACTTTC. It yields the protein CASTQGGRSGANVLTF.